The 26 T cell receptor beta chains below come from one sample, sequenced in a study of blood T cell repertoires in COVID-19. The data were produced by immunoSEQ multiplex PCR, yet TCRdb's version contains in-frame clones alone and is incomplete. This sample has some 500,000 clones; approximately 91% occur once, and the top ten carry about 8%. Sequenced sample: peripheral blood. The receptors here all came from a woman between 45 and 65 years old with COVID-19, enrolled during active disease.

The rearrangement uses TRBV5-1 and TRBJ2-3; tentative D call: TRBD2 (5 bases). CDR1 SGHRS and CDR2 YFSETQ come from the germline V gene. The CDR3 has 14 residues. V lost 4 bases and J lost 2, with 11 bases in between. Written as DNA, the CDR3 is TGCGCCAGCAGCACGGACTTTCCCACAGATACGCAGTATTTT. Protein product: CASSTDFPTDTQYF.

The chain couples TRBV7-8 to TRBJ2-7; D is unresolved. CDR1 is SGHVS, CDR2 FQNEAQ, per germline. This CDR3 has 17 amino acids. Trimming pared 2 bases from V and 2 bases from J, leaving 19 bases between. CDR3: CASSLPRGGASTYEQYF. The CDR3 DNA sequence: TGTGCCAGCAGCTTACCACGAGGCGGCGCCAGCACCTACGAGCAGTACTTC.

The chain carries TRBV30 and TRBJ1-4, with 7 bases that match TRBD1. The germline V gene has CDR1 GTSNPN and CDR2 SVGIG (reference sequence). The CDR3 has 14 residues. With V trimmed by 2 bases and J by 4 bases, 4 bases remained unmatched. The DNA for the CDR3 is TGTGCCTGGAGTCTGGGACAGCGTAATGAAAAACTGTTTTTT. Translation gives CAWSLGQRNEKLFF.

V gene TRBV28 combines with J gene TRBJ1-5; possible D gene TRBD1, 6 bases. The germline V gene has CDR1 MDHEN and CDR2 SYDVKM. V lost 7 bases and J lost 0, with 13 bases in between. The CDR3 totals 15 residues. The CDR3 loop reads CASTSDSGSNQPQHF. For the CDR3, the DNA is TGTGCCAGCACCTCGGACAGTGGTAGCAATCAGCCCCAGCATTTT. Supplemented by reference TRBV28 and TRBJ1-5, the full variable domain reads DVKVTQSSRYLVKRTGEKVFLECVQDMDHENMFWYRQDPGLGLRLIYFSYDVKMKEKGDIPEGYSVSREKKERFSLILESASTNQTSMYLCASTSDSGSNQPQHFGDGTRLSIL.

This sequence joins TRBV2 and TRBJ2-7; D not resolved. CDR3 length: 12 amino acids. CDR1 SNHLY and CDR2 FYNNEI come from the germline V gene. V was clipped by 0 bases and J by 3 bases, with 3 bases between them. CDR3 bases: TGTGCCAGCAGTGAAGCCAACTACGAGCAGTACTTC. Amino acids: CASSEANYEQYF.

The chain combines TRBV3-1 (or the pseudogene TRBV3-2) with TRBJ2-2, with 8 bases identical to TRBD2. Looked up from germline, CDR1 is LGHDT and CDR2 is YNNKEL (reference sequence). J lost 3 bases, V lost 6 bases, and 6 bases had no gene match. CDR3 size: 15 residues. CDR3 in amino acids: CASSPGLAHTGELFF. In DNA form, the CDR3 reads TGTGCCAGCAGTCCCGGACTAGCCCACACCGGGGAGCTGTTTTTT.

This chain joins TRBV11-2 and TRBJ2-5; 11 nucleotides match TRBD2. The length of the CDR3 is 16 residues. The germline gives CDR1 SGHAT, CDR2 FQNNGV. V gave up 2 bases and J gave up 4 bases; unmatched junction bases: 6. CDR3 sequence: CASSLSASGGLETQYF. Here the CDR3 DNA reads TGTGCCAGCAGCTTATCTGCTAGCGGGGGGCTAGAGACCCAGTACTTC.

The count of this clone is one. The chain links TRBV2 to TRBJ1-4; D is unresolved. CDR1 SNHLY and CDR2 FYNNEI come from the germline V gene. Trimming took off 4 bases at V and 0 bases at J, with 9 bases between the two ends. The CDR3 spans 15 residues. The CDR3 region has the DNA TGTGCCAGCAGTGGAGACCGGGCAACTAATGAAAAACTGTTTTTT. Amino acids: CASSGDRATNEKLFF. Full variable domain (remainder filled in from reference TRBV2 and TRBJ1-4): EPEVTQTPSHQVTQMGQEVILRCVPISNHLYFYWYRQILGQKVEFLVSFYNNEISEKSEIFDDQFSVERPDGSNFTLKIRSTKLEDSAMYFCASSGDRATNEKLFFGSGTQLSVL.

The chain links TRBV24-1 to TRBJ2-7; D is possibly TRBD2 (6 bases). V was shortened by 2 bases and J by 5 bases, with 9 bases between the two germline ends. This CDR3 comprises 13 residues. The germline V gene encodes CDR1 KGHDR and CDR2 SFDVKD. DNA of the CDR3: TGTGCCACCAGTGATTCCGGGACTGACGAGCAGTACTTC. As protein: CATSDSGTDEQYF.

CDR3 sequence (DNA): TGTGCCAGTAAGTACGGGATGAACACTGAAGCTTTCTTT. Translated: CASKYGMNTEAFF. The rearrangement uses TRBV19 and TRBJ1-1; D not certain. The CDR3 totals 13 residues. Germline loops: CDR1 LNHDA, CDR2 SQIVND (reference sequence). Trimming removed 7 bases at V and 0 bases at J, with 9 bases between.

The chain has TRBV2 and TRBJ1-1, with 8 bases that match TRBD1. The CDR3 extends over 13 amino acids. CDR1 is SNHLY and CDR2 is FYNNEI in the germline V gene. The V segment lost 6 bases and the J segment 11 bases; nucleotides outside the gene matches: 11. The DNA for the CDR3 is TGTGCCAGCAGCGGCCCGGACAGGGAGAGGGCTTTCTTT. Translation gives CASSGPDRERAFF.

Concerning this clone: The same CDR3 also results from other DNA sequences found in this sample. The rearrangement links TRBV5-1 to TRBJ2-7; D is unclear. The CDR3 contains 13 residues. CDR1 is SGHRS and CDR2 is YFSETQ in the germline V gene. V dropped 0 bases and J dropped 0 bases, with 4 bases sitting between them. This CDR3 reads CASSLGASYEQYF. CDR3 nucleotide sequence: TGCGCCAGCAGCTTGGGCGCCTCCTACGAGCAGTACTTC.

The chain combines TRBV11-3 with TRBJ1-1; weak D call: TRBD1 (6 bases). Germline V gene lookup returns CDR1 SGHNT and CDR2 YENEEA. V lost 5 bases, J lost 6 bases, and 19 bases lay in between. The CDR3 is 15 amino acids. The DNA of the CDR3 is TGTGCCAGCAGCCCGGGGGGGGCTCTATCTTCTGAAGCTTTCTTT. Translated, it gives CASSPGGALSSEAFF.

The chain has TRBV4-1 and TRBJ2-1; 12 bases are a match to TRBD2. CDR1 and CDR2 (germline): MGHRA, YSYEKL. The CDR3 extends over 16 amino acids. The trim removed 3 bases at V and 3 bases at J, leaving 3 bases unmatched. The CDR3 DNA reads TGCGCCAGCAGCCACATACTAGCGGGGGGCTACAATGAGCAGTTCTTC. It translates to CASSHILAGGYNEQFF.

The chain uses TRBV10-3 and TRBJ2-1; 9 bases are shared with TRBD2. CDR1 and CDR2 (germline): ENHRY, SYGVKD. J gave up 0 bases and V 0 bases, and 12 bases lay outside the gene matches. The CDR3 spans 20 residues. CDR3 DNA: TGTGCCATCAGTGAGTCACGCCCTAGCGGGGCGTCGAGCTCCTACAATGAGCAGTTCTTC. It is translated as CAISESRPSGASSSYNEQFF.

The chain carries TRBV6-1 and TRBJ1-5, with D hard to call. CDR3 length: 12 amino acids. V lost 3 bases and J 10 bases, leaving 10 bases between the germline ends. Germline CDR1 is MNHNS and CDR2 is SASEGT. CDR3 loop: CASSDVGDPQHF. CDR3 nucleotides: TGTGCCAGCAGTGATGTCGGGGATCCCCAGCATTTT.

The V call is TRBV5-1, the J call TRBJ1-1, with TRBD1 as a possible D gene (6 bases). Germline values: CDR1 SGHRS, CDR2 YFSETQ. V was pared by 0 bases and J by 3 bases, with 12 bases between. The CDR3 has 15 residues. The chain's CDR3 is CASSLDWGQDTEAFF. The CDR3 nucleotides are TGCGCCAGCAGCTTGGACTGGGGACAAGACACTGAAGCTTTCTTT.

This chain joins TRBV2 and TRBJ2-3; TRBD2 might be the D (5 bases). Trimming shortened V by 5 bases and J by 9 bases, and 18 bases separated the two germline ends. The CDR3 consists of 14 residues. Germline CDR1 is SNHLY and CDR2 is FYNNEI. This CDR3 reads CASSSSRTLATQYF. DNA of the CDR3: TGTGCCAGCAGTTCTTCCCGGACTTTGGCCACGCAGTATTTT.

V usage is TRBV7-2 and J usage is TRBJ1-4; D is possibly TRBD1 (5 bases). Germline CDR1 SGHTA, CDR2 FQGNSA. This CDR3 has 15 residues. V dropped 1 base and J dropped 5 bases, with 11 bases sitting between them. The DNA for the CDR3 is TGTGCCAGCAGCTTAGTTTGGACAAAAAATGAAAAACTGTTTTTT. Amino acids: CASSLVWTKNEKLFF.

There are a few counts of this clone. The chain combines TRBV5-1 with TRBJ1-1; the match to TRBD1 covers 7 bases. This CDR3 spans 14 amino acids. Losses at the gene ends were 8 bases for V and 0 bases for J; bases not matched to a gene: 7. Germline assignment: CDR1 SGHRS and CDR2 YFSETQ. The CDR3 sequence is CASTTGQMNTEAFF. CDR3 nucleotide sequence: TGCGCCAGTACCACGGGACAGATGAACACTGAAGCTTTCTTT.

The CDR3 loop is CASSLARGETQYF. The DNA for the CDR3 is TGTGCCAGCAGTTTAGCGAGGGGGGAGACCCAGTACTTC. The chain combines TRBV12-3 or TRBV12-4 with TRBJ2-5, with a weak D call TRBD1 (6 bases). The CDR3 length is 13 residues. V was pared by 0 bases and J by 5 bases, with 7 bases between.

The chain combines TRBV19 with TRBJ1-6; D remains ambiguous. Germline loops: CDR1 LNHDA, CDR2 SQIVND (reference sequence). Trimming cost V 6 bases and J 5 bases, with 11 bases left between them. The CDR3 runs 14 residues. The CDR3 loop reads CASSPGGDNSPLHF. DNA of the CDR3: TGTGCCAGTAGCCCGGGCGGGGATAATTCACCCCTCCACTTT.

The chain couples TRBV2 to TRBJ2-7; TRBD2 is a possible D gene (5 bases). The germline CDR1 and CDR2 sequences are SNHLY and FYNNEI. Trimming left V 8 bases short and J 3 bases short, with 14 bases between. The CDR3 has 13 residues. This CDR3 reads CASQLPGYYEQYF. The CDR3 DNA reads as TGTGCCAGCCAACTGCCGGGGTACTACGAGCAGTACTTC.

This clone has only one observation. The chain recombines TRBV25-1 with TRBJ1-2, with 10 bases identical to TRBD1. CDR1 and CDR2 from the germline V gene are MGHDK and SYGVNS. The CDR3 is made up of 14 amino acids. The V and J ends lost 4 bases and 7 bases, in that order; junction bases with no gene match: 6. The DNA of the CDR3 is TGTGCCAGCAGTGTGACAGGGGGCATGCGTGGCTACACCTTC. It translates to CASSVTGGMRGYTF.

As for this clone: Mismatch with germline at one junction end may stem from a read error. The chain couples TRBV10-1 to TRBJ1-1; D perhaps matches TRBD1 (6 bases). The CDR3 covers 13 residues. The germline V gene encodes CDR1 WNHNN and CDR2 SYGVQD (reference sequence). The CDR3 sequence: CASSEYRDTEAFF. The CDR3 DNA reads TGCGCCAGCAGCGAGTACAGGGACACTGAAGCTTTCTTT.

This clone has more than one count but fewer than ten. The CDR3 coding sequence is TGCGCCAGCAGTGCGCAGGGTGGTCGGACTGAAGCTTTCTTT. Translated: CASSAQGGRTEAFF. This chain joins TRBV10-2 and TRBJ1-1, with TRBD1 as a possible D gene (5 bases). This CDR3 is 14 amino acids long. V was pared by 4 bases and J by 5 bases, with 14 bases between. Germline CDR1 is WSHSY and CDR2 is SAAADI.